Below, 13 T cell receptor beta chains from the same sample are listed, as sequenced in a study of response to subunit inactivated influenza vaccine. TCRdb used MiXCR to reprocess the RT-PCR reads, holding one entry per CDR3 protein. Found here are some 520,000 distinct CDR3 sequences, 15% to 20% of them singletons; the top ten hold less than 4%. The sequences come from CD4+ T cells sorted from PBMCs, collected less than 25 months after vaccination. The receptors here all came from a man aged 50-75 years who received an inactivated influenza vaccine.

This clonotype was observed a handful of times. The CDR3 loop is CAWSVPGLQTQYF. The CDR3 nucleotides are TGTGCCTGGAGTGTACCGGGCCTTCAGACCCAGTACTTC. The chain joins TRBV30 to TRBJ2-5, with D uncertain. The CDR3 is 13 amino acids. V was trimmed by 0 bases and J by 6 bases, leaving 11 bases between them. Germline V gives CDR1 GTSNPN, CDR2 SVGIG (reference sequence).

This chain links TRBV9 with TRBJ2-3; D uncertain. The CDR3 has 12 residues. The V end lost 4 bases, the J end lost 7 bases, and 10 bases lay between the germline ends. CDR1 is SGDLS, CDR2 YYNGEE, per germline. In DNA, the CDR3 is TGTGCCAGCAGCCCGACGAGTAATACGCAGTATTTT. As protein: CASSPTSNTQYF.

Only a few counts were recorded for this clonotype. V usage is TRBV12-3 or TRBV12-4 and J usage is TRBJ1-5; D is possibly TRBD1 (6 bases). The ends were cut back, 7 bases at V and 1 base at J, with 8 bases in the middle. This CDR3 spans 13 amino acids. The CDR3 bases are TGTGCCAGCACGGGGGCCAGCAATCAGCCCCAGCATTTT. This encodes CASTGASNQPQHF.

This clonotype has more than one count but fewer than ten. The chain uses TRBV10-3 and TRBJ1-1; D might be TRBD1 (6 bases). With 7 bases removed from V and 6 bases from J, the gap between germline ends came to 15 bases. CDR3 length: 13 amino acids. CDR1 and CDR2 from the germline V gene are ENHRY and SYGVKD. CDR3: CAIMLDRSAEAFF. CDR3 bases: TGTGCCATCATGCTAGACAGGTCGGCTGAAGCTTTCTTT.

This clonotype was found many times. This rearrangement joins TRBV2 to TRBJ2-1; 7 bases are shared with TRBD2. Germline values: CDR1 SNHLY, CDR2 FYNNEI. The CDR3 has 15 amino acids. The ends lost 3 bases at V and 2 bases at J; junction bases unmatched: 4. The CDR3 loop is CASSDSSGTYNEQFF. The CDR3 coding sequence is TGTGCCAGCAGTGATTCTAGCGGAACCTACAATGAGCAGTTCTTC.

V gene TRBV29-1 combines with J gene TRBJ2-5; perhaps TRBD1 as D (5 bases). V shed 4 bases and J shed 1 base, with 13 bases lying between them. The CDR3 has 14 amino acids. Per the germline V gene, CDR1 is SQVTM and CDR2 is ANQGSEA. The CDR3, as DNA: TGCAGCGTTGGGGGCAGACAAACCCAAGAGACCCAGTACTTC. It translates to CSVGGRQTQETQYF.

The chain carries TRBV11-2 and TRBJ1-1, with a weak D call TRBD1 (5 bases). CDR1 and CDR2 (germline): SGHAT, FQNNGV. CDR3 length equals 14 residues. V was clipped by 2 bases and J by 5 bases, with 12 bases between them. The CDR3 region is CASSLYTGGTEAFF. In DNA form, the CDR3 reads TGTGCCAGCAGCTTATACACCGGGGGTACTGAAGCTTTCTTT.

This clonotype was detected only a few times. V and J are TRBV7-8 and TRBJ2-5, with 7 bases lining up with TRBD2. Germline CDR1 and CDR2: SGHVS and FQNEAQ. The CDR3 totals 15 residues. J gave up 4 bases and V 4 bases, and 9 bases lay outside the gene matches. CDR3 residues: CASSSLGRVGETQYF. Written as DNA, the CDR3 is TGTGCCAGCAGCTCCCTAGGGAGGGTTGGAGAGACCCAGTACTTC.

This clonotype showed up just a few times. The chain's CDR3 is CSASAGVFGELFF. The DNA for the CDR3 is TGCAGTGCTAGCGCGGGAGTGTTCGGGGAGCTGTTTTTT. This chain uses TRBV20-1 with TRBJ2-2; TRBD2 matches 7 bases. CDR3 length: 13 residues. In germline, CDR1 is DFQATT, CDR2 SNEGSKA (reference sequence). The trim removed 3 bases at V and 7 bases at J, leaving 5 bases unmatched.

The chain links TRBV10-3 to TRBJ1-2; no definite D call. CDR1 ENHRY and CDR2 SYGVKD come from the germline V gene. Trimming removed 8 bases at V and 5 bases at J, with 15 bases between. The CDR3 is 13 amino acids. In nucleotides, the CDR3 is TGTGCCATCTCCGTCGGTCCGACTTATGGCTACACCTTC. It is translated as CAISVGPTYGYTF.

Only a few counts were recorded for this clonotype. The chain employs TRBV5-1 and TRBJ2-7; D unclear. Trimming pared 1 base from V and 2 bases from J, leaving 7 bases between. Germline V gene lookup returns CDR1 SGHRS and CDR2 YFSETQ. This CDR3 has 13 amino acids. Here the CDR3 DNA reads TGCGCCAGCAGCTTGTCCCAGACCTACGAGCAGTACTTC. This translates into CASSLSQTYEQYF.

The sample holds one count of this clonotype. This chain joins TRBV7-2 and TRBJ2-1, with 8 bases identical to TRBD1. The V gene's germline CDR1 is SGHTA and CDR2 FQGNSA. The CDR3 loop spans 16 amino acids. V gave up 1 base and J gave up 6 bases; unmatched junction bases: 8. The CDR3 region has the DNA TGTGCCAGCAGCTTAGTGGGCAGGGGGACAGGCAATGAGCAGTTCTTC. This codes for CASSLVGRGTGNEQFF.

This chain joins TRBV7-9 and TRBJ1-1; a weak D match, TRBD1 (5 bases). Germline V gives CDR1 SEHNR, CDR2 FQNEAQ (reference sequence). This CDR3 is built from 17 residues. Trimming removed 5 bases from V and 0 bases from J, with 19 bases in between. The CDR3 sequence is CASSPSGGRRLNTEAFF. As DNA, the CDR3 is TGTGCCAGCAGCCCTAGTGGGGGAAGGCGGTTGAACACTGAAGCTTTCTTT.